This T cell receptor beta chain was identified in a study of T cell responses to AZD1222 COVID-19 vaccine. Trimming shortened V by 2 bases and J by 2 bases, and 10 bases separated the two germline ends. The CDR3 is made up of 15 amino acids. Per the germline V gene, CDR1 is LGHDT and CDR2 is YNNKEL (reference sequence). Some clones are missing from TCRdb's copy, which holds only in-frame ones; the method was immunoSEQ multiplex PCR. The sample has 150,000 or so clones, about 91% seen once; the top ten hold 1.5% to 2%. Sequencing used peripheral blood, obtained on day 0 of AZD1222 vaccination. This chain joins TRBV3-1 (or the pseudogene TRBV3-2) and TRBJ1-5; D might be TRBD1 (5 bases). The clonotype was recovered from an adult in good health. CDR3 protein: CASSQRGEGNQPQHF. CDR3 coding DNA: TGTGCCAGCAGCCAAAGAGGGGAGGGCAATCAGCCCCAGCATTTT.